A single sample is the source of the 2 T cell receptor beta chains below, sequenced in a study of cytotoxic CD8 clonotypes in ibrutinib-treated CLL. TCRdb keeps only in-frame clones here, not all; method: immunoSEQ multiplex PCR. The repertoire holds about 300,000 clones, with roughly three quarters as singletons. The sample consisted of PBMCs, taken at disease progression, from a patient treated with ibrutinib. The receptors derive from a human donor with chronic lymphocytic leukemia.

Remarks on this clone: Other DNA sequences within the sample encode an identical CDR3. The rearrangement joins TRBV18 to TRBJ1-4; TRBD1 matches 7 bases. Germline CDR1 reads KGHSH; CDR2 reads LQKENI. The CDR3 totals 15 residues. V was clipped by 3 bases and J by 4 bases; unmatched bases: 5. The CDR3 spells CASSPRQGYNEKLFF. In nucleotides, the CDR3 is TGTGCCAGCTCACCCCGACAGGGCTATAATGAAAAACTGTTTTTT.

This clone has only a few counts. This rearrangement joins TRBV27 to TRBJ2-3; 8 nucleotides match TRBD1. The J segment lost 6 bases and the V segment lost 6 bases, leaving 8 bases of the junction unmatched. Germline-derived CDR1 and CDR2 are MNHEY and SMNVEV (reference sequence). The CDR3 spans 14 residues. For the CDR3, the DNA is TGTGCCAGCAGACTTGGACAGGGTGGGGATACGCAGTATTTT. This gives the protein CASRLGQGGDTQYF.